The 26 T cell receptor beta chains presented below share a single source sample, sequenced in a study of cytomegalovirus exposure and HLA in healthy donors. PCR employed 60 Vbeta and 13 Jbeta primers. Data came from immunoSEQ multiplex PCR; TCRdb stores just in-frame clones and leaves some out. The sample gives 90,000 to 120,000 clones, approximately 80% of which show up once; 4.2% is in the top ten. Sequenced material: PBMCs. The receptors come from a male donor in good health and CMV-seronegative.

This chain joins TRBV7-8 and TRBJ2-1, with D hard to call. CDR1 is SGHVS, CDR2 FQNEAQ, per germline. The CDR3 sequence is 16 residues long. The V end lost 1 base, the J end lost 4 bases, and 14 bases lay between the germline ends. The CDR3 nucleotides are TGTGCCAGCAGCTTAGGTCGCGTCCGAGGTTACAATGAGCAGTTCTTC. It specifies CASSLGRVRGYNEQFF.

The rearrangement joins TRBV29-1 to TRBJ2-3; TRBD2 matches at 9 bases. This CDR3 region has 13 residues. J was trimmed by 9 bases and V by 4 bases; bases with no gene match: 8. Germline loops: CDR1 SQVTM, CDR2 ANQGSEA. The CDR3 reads CSVGSLAGPTQYF. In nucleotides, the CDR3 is TGCAGCGTTGGTTCCCTAGCGGGACCGACGCAGTATTTT.

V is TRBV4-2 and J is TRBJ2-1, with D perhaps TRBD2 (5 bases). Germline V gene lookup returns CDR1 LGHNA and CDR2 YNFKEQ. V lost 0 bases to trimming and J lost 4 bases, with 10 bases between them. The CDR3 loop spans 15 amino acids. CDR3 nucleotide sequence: TGTGCCAGCAGCCAAGAGGAGGTGAGATACAATGAGCAGTTCTTC. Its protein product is CASSQEEVRYNEQFF.

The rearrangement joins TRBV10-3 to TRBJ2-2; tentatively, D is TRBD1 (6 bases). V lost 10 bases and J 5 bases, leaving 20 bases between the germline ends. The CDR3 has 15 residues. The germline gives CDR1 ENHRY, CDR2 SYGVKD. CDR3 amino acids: CATLQGGSWTGELFF. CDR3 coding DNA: TGTGCCACCTTACAGGGTGGTAGTTGGACCGGGGAGCTGTTTTTT.

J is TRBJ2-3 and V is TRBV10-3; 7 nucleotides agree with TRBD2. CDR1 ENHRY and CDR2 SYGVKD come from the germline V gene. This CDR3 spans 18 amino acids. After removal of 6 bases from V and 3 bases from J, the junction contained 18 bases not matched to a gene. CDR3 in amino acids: CAISPSGSLGGGTDTQYF. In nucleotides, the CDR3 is TGTGCCATCAGCCCCTCTGGGAGTTTGGGGGGAGGGACAGATACGCAGTATTTT.

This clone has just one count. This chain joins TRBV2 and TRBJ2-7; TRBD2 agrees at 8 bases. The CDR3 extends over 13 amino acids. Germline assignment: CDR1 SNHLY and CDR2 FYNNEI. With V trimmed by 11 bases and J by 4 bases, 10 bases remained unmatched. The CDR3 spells CASEAGGLYEQYF. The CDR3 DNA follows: TGTGCCTCAGAGGCGGGAGGCCTGTACGAGCAGTACTTC.

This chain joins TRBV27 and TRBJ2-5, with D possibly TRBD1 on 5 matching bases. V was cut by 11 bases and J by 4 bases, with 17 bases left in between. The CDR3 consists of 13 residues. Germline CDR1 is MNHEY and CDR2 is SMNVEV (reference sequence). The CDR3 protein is CAGRQWRTETQYF. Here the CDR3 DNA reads TGTGCCGGACGACAGTGGCGTACAGAGACCCAGTACTTC.

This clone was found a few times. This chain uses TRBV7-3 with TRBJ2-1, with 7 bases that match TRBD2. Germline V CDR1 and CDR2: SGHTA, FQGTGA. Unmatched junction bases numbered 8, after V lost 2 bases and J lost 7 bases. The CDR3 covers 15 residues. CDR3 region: CASSLSGGMRNEQFF. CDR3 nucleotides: TGTGCCAGCAGCTTATCGGGAGGAATGAGGAATGAGCAGTTCTTC.

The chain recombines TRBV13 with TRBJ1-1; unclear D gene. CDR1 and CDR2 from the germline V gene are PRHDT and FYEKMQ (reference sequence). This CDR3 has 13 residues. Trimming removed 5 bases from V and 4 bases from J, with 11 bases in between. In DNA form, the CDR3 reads TGTGCCAGCAGCACCCTACTAGGCACTGAAGCTTTCTTT. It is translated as CASSTLLGTEAFF.

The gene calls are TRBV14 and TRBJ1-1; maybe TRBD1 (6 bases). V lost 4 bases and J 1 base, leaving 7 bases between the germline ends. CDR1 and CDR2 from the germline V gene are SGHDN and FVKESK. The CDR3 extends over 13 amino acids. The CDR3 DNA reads TGTGCCAGCAGCCTCAGGGGGAACACTGAAGCTTTCTTT. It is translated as CASSLRGNTEAFF.

CDR3 in amino acids: CASSLALAGGFQETQYF. The CDR3 DNA follows: TGCGCCAGCAGCTTGGCGCTGGCGGGAGGCTTCCAAGAGACCCAGTACTTC. V usage is TRBV5-1 and J usage is TRBJ2-5, with 8 bases identical to TRBD2. Germline CDR1 and CDR2: SGHRS and YFSETQ. J lost 1 base, V lost 0 bases, and 8 bases had no gene match. The CDR3 is 17 amino acids.

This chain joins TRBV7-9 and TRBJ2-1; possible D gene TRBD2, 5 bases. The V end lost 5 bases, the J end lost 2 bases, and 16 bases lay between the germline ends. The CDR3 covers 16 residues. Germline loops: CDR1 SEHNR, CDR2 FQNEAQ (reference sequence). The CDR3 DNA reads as TGTGCCAGCAGCCCTAAGGGAGCCCGCACCTACAATGAGCAGTTCTTC. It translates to CASSPKGARTYNEQFF.

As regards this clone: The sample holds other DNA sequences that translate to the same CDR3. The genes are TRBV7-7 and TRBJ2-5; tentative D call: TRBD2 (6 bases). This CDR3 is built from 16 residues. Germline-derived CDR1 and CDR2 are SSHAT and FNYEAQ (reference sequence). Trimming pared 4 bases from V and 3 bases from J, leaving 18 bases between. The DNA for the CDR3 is TGTGCCAGCAGCTCGACTAGTTCTTGGGGGGAAGAGACCCAGTACTTC. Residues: CASSSTSSWGEETQYF.

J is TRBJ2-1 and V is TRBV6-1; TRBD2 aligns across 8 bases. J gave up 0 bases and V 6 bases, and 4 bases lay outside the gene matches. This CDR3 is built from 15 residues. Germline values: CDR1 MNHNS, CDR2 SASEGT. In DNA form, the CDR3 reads TGTGCCAGCAGGGTCGGGACTAGCTCCTACAATGAGCAGTTCTTC. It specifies CASRVGTSSYNEQFF.

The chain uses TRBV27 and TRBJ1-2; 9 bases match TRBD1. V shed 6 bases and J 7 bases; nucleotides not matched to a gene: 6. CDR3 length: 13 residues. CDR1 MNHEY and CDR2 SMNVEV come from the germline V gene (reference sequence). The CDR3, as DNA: TGTGCCAGCAGACTCCGGGACAGGGCTGGCTACACCTTC. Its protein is CASRLRDRAGYTF.

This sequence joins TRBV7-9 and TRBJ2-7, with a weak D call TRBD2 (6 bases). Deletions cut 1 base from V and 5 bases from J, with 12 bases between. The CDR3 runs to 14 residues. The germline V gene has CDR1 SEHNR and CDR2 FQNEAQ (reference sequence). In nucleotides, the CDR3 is TGTGCCAGCAGCTTAGGGGCGGGAACGGACGAGCAGTACTTC. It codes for CASSLGAGTDEQYF.

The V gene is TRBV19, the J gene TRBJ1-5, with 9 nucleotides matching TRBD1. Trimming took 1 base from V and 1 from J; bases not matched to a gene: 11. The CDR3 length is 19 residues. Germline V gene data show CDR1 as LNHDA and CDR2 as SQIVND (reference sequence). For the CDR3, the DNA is TGTGCCAGTAGTATAGCCAGGACAGGGGAGCCGGGAAGCAATCAGCCCCAGCATTTT. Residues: CASSIARTGEPGSNQPQHF.

The CDR3 DNA reads TGTGCCAGTACCCCGGGACTAGCGAGAAGTGACGAGCAGTACTTC. Its protein is CASTPGLARSDEQYF. The chain couples TRBV2 to TRBJ2-7, with 10 nucleotides matching TRBD2. The length of the CDR3 is 15 residues. V shed 9 bases and J 5 bases; nucleotides not matched to a gene: 13. Germline V CDR1 and CDR2: SNHLY, FYNNEI. Combining the CDR3 with reference TRBV2 and TRBJ2-7 gives the whole variable domain EPEVTQTPSHQVTQMGQEVILRCVPISNHLYFYWYRQILGQKVEFLVSFYNNEISEKSEIFDDQFSVERPDGSNFTLKIRSTKLEDSAMYFCASTPGLARSDEQYFGPGTRLTVT.

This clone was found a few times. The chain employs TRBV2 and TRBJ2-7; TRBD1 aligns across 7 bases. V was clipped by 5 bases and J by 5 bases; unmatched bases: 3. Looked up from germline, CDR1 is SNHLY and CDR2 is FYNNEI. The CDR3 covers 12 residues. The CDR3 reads CASSLTGNEQYF. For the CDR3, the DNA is TGTGCCAGCAGTTTGACAGGGAACGAGCAGTACTTC.

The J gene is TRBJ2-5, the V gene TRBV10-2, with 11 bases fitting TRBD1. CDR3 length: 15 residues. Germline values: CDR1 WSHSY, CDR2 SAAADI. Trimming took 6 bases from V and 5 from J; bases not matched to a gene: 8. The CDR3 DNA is TGCGCCAGCAGAGGGACAGGGGGTTCAGTGGAGACCCAGTACTTC. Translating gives CASRGTGGSVETQYF.

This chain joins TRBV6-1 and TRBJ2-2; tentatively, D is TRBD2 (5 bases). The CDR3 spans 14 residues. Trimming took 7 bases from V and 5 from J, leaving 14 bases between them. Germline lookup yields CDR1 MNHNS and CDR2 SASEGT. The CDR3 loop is CASKREGPTGELFF. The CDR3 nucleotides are TGTGCCAGCAAGAGGGAAGGGCCGACCGGGGAGCTGTTTTTT.

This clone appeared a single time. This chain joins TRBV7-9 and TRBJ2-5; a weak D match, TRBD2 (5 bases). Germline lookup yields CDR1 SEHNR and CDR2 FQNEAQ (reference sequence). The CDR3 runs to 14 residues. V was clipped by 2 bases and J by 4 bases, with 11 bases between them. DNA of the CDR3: TGTGCCAGCAGCTTAAATGGAGCGGTAGAGACCCAGTACTTC. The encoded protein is CASSLNGAVETQYF.

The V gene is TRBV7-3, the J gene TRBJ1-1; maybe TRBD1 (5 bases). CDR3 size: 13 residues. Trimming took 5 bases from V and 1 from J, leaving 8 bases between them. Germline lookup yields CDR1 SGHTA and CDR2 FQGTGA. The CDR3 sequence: CASSDRQNTEAFF. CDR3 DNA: TGTGCCAGCAGCGACAGACAGAACACTGAAGCTTTCTTT.

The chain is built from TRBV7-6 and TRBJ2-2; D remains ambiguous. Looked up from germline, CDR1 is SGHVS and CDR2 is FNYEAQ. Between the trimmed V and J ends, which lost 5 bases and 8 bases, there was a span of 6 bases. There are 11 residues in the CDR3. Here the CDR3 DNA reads TGTGCCAGCAGCCCAGGTGGGGAGCTGTTTTTT. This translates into CASSPGGELFF.

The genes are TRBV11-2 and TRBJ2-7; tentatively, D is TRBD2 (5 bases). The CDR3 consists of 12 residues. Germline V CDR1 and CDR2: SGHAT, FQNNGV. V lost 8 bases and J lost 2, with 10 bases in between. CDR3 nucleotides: TGTGCCAGCGAAGGGCGGGCCTACGAGCAGTACTTC. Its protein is CASEGRAYEQYF.

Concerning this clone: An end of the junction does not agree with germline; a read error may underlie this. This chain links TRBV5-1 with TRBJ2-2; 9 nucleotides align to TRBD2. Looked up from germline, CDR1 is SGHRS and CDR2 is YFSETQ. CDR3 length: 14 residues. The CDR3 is CASFSGGNIGELFF. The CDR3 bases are TGCGCCAGCTTCAGCGGGGGGAACATCGGGGAGCTGTTTTTT.